What follows are 28 T cell receptor beta chains derived from one specimen sequenced in a study of human T cells and chemical hapten exposure. Stated time point: pre-sensitization, week 0. Treatment in this sample: therapeutic diphenylcyclopropenone sensitization with weekly scalp DPC. MiXCR was run by TCRdb on the RACE reads, yielding one entry per CDR3 protein. Of over 35,000 distinct CDR3 sequences in the sample, roughly a tenth were seen once. The sample in question was whole blood, obtained in connection with sensitization to the hapten diphenylcyclopropenone (DPC). These receptor sequences come from a young man with alopecia areata. Some clones in this sample may be carry-over from other donors' samples.

This clonotype was seen a handful of times. This sequence joins TRBV7-6 and TRBJ1-6, with D unresolved. The CDR3 totals 13 residues. Germline V CDR1 and CDR2: SGHVS, FNYEAQ. V lost 5 bases to trimming and J lost 10 bases, with 12 bases between them. CDR3 in amino acids: CASSAETRSPLHF. The CDR3 nucleotides read TGTGCCAGCAGCGCTGAGACGCGGTCACCCCTCCACTTT.

The V call is TRBV27, the J call TRBJ2-7, with D possibly being TRBD1 (5 bases). With 5 bases removed from V and 2 bases from J, the gap between germline ends came to 16 bases. The CDR3 has 15 residues. Germline values: CDR1 MNHEY, CDR2 SMNVEV (reference sequence). The CDR3 is CASSPPLQETYEQYV. The DNA for the CDR3 is TGTGCCAGCAGTCCCCCCCTACAGGAAACCTACGAGCAGTACGTC.

This clonotype was observed many times. The rearrangement links TRBV11-2 to TRBJ2-1, with 8 bases that match TRBD2. V shed 8 bases, J shed 2 bases, and the junction held 8 bases outside the gene matches. Germline V CDR1 and CDR2: SGHAT, FQNNGV. This CDR3 is built from 15 residues. CDR3 loop: CASSPLAGTYNEQFF. As DNA, the CDR3 is TGTGCCAGCTCCCCTCTAGCGGGTACCTACAATGAGCAGTTCTTC.

A remark on this clonotype: Just one base apart from a much larger clone, this may be a read error. V and J are TRBV7-3 and TRBJ2-6; perhaps TRBD2 as D (5 bases). V lost 4 bases and J 2 bases, leaving 9 bases between the germline ends. This CDR3 spans 15 amino acids. Germline CDR1 SGHTA, CDR2 FQGTGA. This chain's CDR3 is CASSSVGAGANVLTF. The CDR3 DNA is TGTGCCAGCAGCTCCGTGGGAGCTGGGGCCAACGTCCTGACTTTC.

Remarks on this clonotype: One junction end does not reproduce the germline sequence, and a read error may be involved. The chain uses TRBV12-3 or TRBV12-4 and TRBJ2-5; D is undetermined. The CDR3 consists of 12 residues. The CDR3 spells CVSSLSQETQYF. In DNA form, the CDR3 reads TGTGTCAGCAGTTTGTCCCAAGAGACCCAGTACTTC.

This clonotype has a count of ten or more. The rearrangement uses TRBV28 and TRBJ2-1, with unresolved D. The CDR3 length is 12 residues. Germline CDR1 and CDR2: MDHEN and SYDVKM. The V end was cut by 3 bases, the J end by 8 bases, with 8 bases between. The CDR3 loop is CASSFLGYEQFF. As DNA, the CDR3 is TGTGCCAGCAGTTTCTTGGGTTATGAGCAGTTCTTC.

This clonotype was seen many times. The V and J genes are TRBV4-3 and TRBJ1-4, with 9 bases fitting TRBD1. Germline V gene sequence: CDR1 LGHNA, CDR2 YSLEER. The CDR3 is made up of 16 amino acids. J gave up 5 bases and V 0 bases, and 4 bases lay outside the gene matches. For the CDR3, the DNA is TGCGCCAGCAGCCAAGATTTGGGGACAGGGAATGAAAAACTGTTTTTT. As protein: CASSQDLGTGNEKLFF.

This clonotype has at least ten counts. This rearrangement joins TRBV18 to TRBJ1-1; D gene uncertain. CDR3 length: 14 amino acids. CDR1 is KGHSH, CDR2 LQKENI, per germline. V was clipped by 10 bases and J by 0 bases, with 15 bases between them. The CDR3 reads CATNSGRMNTEAFF. CDR3 sequence (DNA): TGTGCCACCAACTCCGGGAGAATGAACACTGAAGCTTTCTTT.

V is TRBV5-1 and J is TRBJ2-3, with 7 bases aligning to TRBD1. The V segment lost 3 bases and the J segment 2 bases; nucleotides outside the gene matches: 6. This CDR3 is 15 amino acids long. Per the germline V gene, CDR1 is SGHRS and CDR2 is YFSETQ. The CDR3 reads CASSSGQRLTDTQYF. CDR3 coding DNA: TGCGCCAGCAGCTCGGGACAGCGACTCACAGATACGCAGTATTTT.

The chain has TRBV11-3 and TRBJ2-2, with TRBD1 as a possible D gene (5 bases). The CDR3 contains 14 residues. V lost 5 bases and J lost 6, with 13 bases in between. CDR1 is SGHNT and CDR2 is YENEEA in the germline V gene. The CDR3, as DNA: TGTGCCAGCAGCCTATGGCAGGGCGCCGGGGAGCTGTTTTTT. It translates to CASSLWQGAGELFF.

This clonotype was seen many times. The chain joins TRBV20-1 to TRBJ2-7; D gene uncertain. The germline gives CDR1 DFQATT, CDR2 SNEGSKA (reference sequence). The CDR3 has 14 residues. V was pared by 0 bases and J by 2 bases, with 11 bases between. The CDR3 coding sequence is TGCAGTGCTAGAGAGCAGGCCTTTGCCTACGAGCAGTACTTC. Translated, it gives CSAREQAFAYEQYF.

This clonotype was counted at least ten times. The chain joins TRBV20-1 to TRBJ1-1; no reliable D call. The CDR3 runs to 12 residues. The V gene lost 4 bases and the J gene lost 0 bases, with 6 bases spanning the gap. Germline CDR1 and CDR2: DFQATT and SNEGSKA (reference sequence). The CDR3, as DNA: TGCAGTGCTACCCAGGTGAACACTGAAGCTTTCTTT. Translated, it gives CSATQVNTEAFF.

The rearrangement links TRBV5-1 to TRBJ1-1, with D possibly TRBD1 on 5 matching bases. V dropped 4 bases and J dropped 1 base, with 11 bases sitting between them. This CDR3 comprises 14 residues. The germline gives CDR1 SGHRS, CDR2 YFSETQ. The CDR3 nucleotides are TGCGCCAGCAGCCAGGGACGGACGAACACTGAAGCTTTCTTT. Translated, it gives CASSQGRTNTEAFF.

This clonotype showed up many times. The chain is built from TRBV20-1 and TRBJ1-5; tentatively, D is TRBD1 (6 bases). The CDR3 length is 16 residues. Germline V gives CDR1 DFQATT, CDR2 SNEGSKA (reference sequence). V lost 6 bases and J 6 bases, leaving 24 bases between the germline ends. In DNA, the CDR3 is TGCAGTGCAGCTCCCGACATTGGGGGCAAAAGTCAGCCCCAGCATTTT. It encodes CSAAPDIGGKSQPQHF.

Many counts were recorded for this clonotype. V usage is TRBV11-2 and J usage is TRBJ2-7; the D is unclear. Germline V gene data show CDR1 as SGHAT and CDR2 as FQNNGV. The CDR3 has 11 residues. Between the trimmed V and J ends, which lost 1 base and 5 bases, there was a span of 3 bases. The CDR3 sequence is CASSLAHEQYF. In nucleotides, the CDR3 is TGTGCCAGCAGCTTAGCCCACGAGCAGTACTTC.

Only a few counts were recorded for this clonotype. Relative to the germline gene, one junction end is altered; a read error may explain this. The rearrangement joins TRBV6-4 to TRBJ1-5; D may be TRBD1 (5 bases). This CDR3 comprises 13 residues. Germline loops: CDR1 MRHNA, CDR2 SNTAGT. CDR3: CASTSKDNQSQHF. The CDR3 bases are TGTGCCAGCACATCAAAGGACAATCAGTCCCAGCATTTT.

The sample holds many counts of this clonotype. V usage is TRBV29-1 and J usage is TRBJ2-1; possible D gene TRBD1, 6 bases. Trimming took off 4 bases at V and 5 bases at J, with 12 bases between the two ends. CDR3 length: 13 amino acids. CDR1 is SQVTM and CDR2 is ANQGSEA in the germline V gene. The CDR3 DNA is TGCAGCGTTGCCGGGACACCAAACAATGAGCAGTTCTTC. It is translated as CSVAGTPNNEQFF.

The rearrangement links TRBV29-1 to TRBJ2-1, with 7 bases lining up with TRBD1. With V trimmed by 8 bases and J by 8 bases, 9 bases remained unmatched. This CDR3 has 12 amino acids. CDR1 and CDR2 from the germline V gene are SQVTM and ANQGSEA. The CDR3 DNA follows: TGCAGCTATCAAGGGGGCGTCGATGAGCAGTTCTTC. This encodes CSYQGGVDEQFF.

This clonotype was recorded many times. The chain links TRBV7-9 to TRBJ2-1; D remains unclear. Deletions cut 1 base from V and 8 bases from J, with 6 bases between. Germline V CDR1 and CDR2: SEHNR, FQNEAQ (reference sequence). The CDR3 has 12 amino acids. The CDR3 DNA is TGTGCCAGCAGCTTAGGGGTTGATGAGCAGTTCTTC. Translating it yields CASSLGVDEQFF. The entire variable domain, with the rest obtained from reference TRBV7-9 and TRBJ2-1, is as follows: DTGVSQNPRHKITKRGQNVTFRCDPISEHNRLYWYRQTLGQGPEFLTYFQNEAQLEKSRLLSDRFSAERPKGSFSTLEIQRTEQGDSAMYLCASSLGVDEQFFGPGTRLTVL.

This clonotype has only a few counts. The chain couples TRBV11-2 to TRBJ2-2; 8 bases are a match to TRBD1. CDR1 and CDR2 (germline): SGHAT, FQNNGV. The V and J ends lost 1 base and 3 bases, in that order; junction bases with no gene match: 1. This CDR3 region has 15 residues. CDR3 protein: CASSLGQGHTGELFF. In nucleotides, the CDR3 is TGTGCCAGCAGCTTAGGACAGGGGCACACCGGGGAGCTGTTTTTT.

This clonotype was counted between two and nine times. The V gene is TRBV29-1, the J gene TRBJ2-5; D not certain. CDR3 length: 10 amino acids. Per germline, CDR1 SQVTM and CDR2 ANQGSEA. Trimming took 3 bases from V and 10 from J, leaving 9 bases between them. The chain's CDR3 is CSVETQSQYF. The CDR3 DNA reads TGCAGCGTTGAGACGCAGAGCCAGTACTTC.

In this sample, this clonotype turned up many times. This chain links TRBV10-3 with TRBJ2-1; a weak D match, TRBD2 (5 bases). The germline V and J ends were trimmed by 4 bases and 7 bases, with 14 bases remaining between them. There are 14 residues in the CDR3. From germline, CDR1 is ENHRY and CDR2 SYGVKD. For the CDR3, the DNA is TGTGCCATCAGTGTTCGTACTAGTGGTAATGAGCAGTTCTTC. It is translated as CAISVRTSGNEQFF.

This clonotype came up a few times. This sequence joins TRBV13 and TRBJ2-7, with D possibly TRBD1 on 5 matching bases. The germline V and J ends were trimmed by 3 bases and 1 base, with 13 bases remaining between them. The CDR3 is made up of 15 amino acids. CDR1 is PRHDT, CDR2 FYEKMQ, per germline (reference sequence). Here the CDR3 DNA reads TGTGCCAGCAGCTTCACAAAGCAGGGTTCCTACGAGCAGTACTTC. Amino acid sequence: CASSFTKQGSYEQYF.

The chain employs TRBV7-9 and TRBJ2-1; TRBD2 matches 8 bases. Trimming took 1 base from V and 12 from J; bases not matched to a gene: 2. CDR1 SEHNR and CDR2 FQNEAQ come from the germline V gene (reference sequence). The CDR3 consists of 12 residues. CDR3 DNA sequence: TGTGCCAGCAGCTTAGTGCTAGCGGGGCAGTTCTTC. Translating gives CASSLVLAGQFF.

This clonotype was observed a handful of times. The V and J genes are TRBV7-9 and TRBJ2-2; D is undetermined. This CDR3 is 12 amino acids long. The V gene's germline CDR1 is SEHNR and CDR2 FQNEAQ (reference sequence). The V end lost 5 bases, the J end lost 7 bases, and 8 bases lay between the germline ends. Here the CDR3 DNA reads TGTGCCAGCAGCCCGAATAACGGGGAGCTGTTTTTT. Its translation is CASSPNNGELFF.

V gene TRBV29-1 combines with J gene TRBJ2-7; a possible D gene is TRBD1 (5 bases). In germline, CDR1 is SQVTM, CDR2 ANQGSEA. CDR3 size: 12 residues. V shed 7 bases and J shed 3 bases, with 13 bases lying between them. This chain's CDR3 is CSAHDRYYEQYF. As DNA, the CDR3 is TGCAGCGCACATGACAGATACTACGAGCAGTACTTC.

This clonotype occurred a few times. The rearrangement uses TRBV5-1 and TRBJ1-2; D ambiguous. Trimming removed 4 bases from V and 7 bases from J, with 14 bases in between. CDR3 length equals 13 residues. Looked up from germline, CDR1 is SGHRS and CDR2 is YFSETQ. CDR3 nucleotides: TGCGCCAGCAGCACGGAGCCCGAGAGTGGCTACACCTTC. Its protein product is CASSTEPESGYTF.

Ten or more counts support this clonotype. The chain uses TRBV12-3 or TRBV12-4 and TRBJ1-1; 9 positions agree with TRBD1. The CDR3 sequence is 15 residues long. Trimming at V came to 10 bases and at J to 6 bases, leaving 15 bases not matched to a gene. CDR3 coding DNA: TGTGCCATTCCGGGACAGGGTATTGGTGGCCCTGAAGCTTTCTTT. Its protein is CAIPGQGIGGPEAFF.